This T cell receptor (beta chain) was sequenced in a study of T cell repertoires in cytomegalovirus infection. Overall study context: The authors used CMV epitopes that were HLA-C-restricted (recently identified) and HLA-B-restricted (well studied). CMV infection together with matching HLA type was indicated by public TCR beta signatures.

V lost 5 bases, J lost 7 bases, and 17 bases lay in between. The CDR3 extends over 15 amino acids. In TCRdb, the reads were re-called with MiXCR into one record per CDR3 protein. The repertoire holds a few hundred thousand distinct CDR3 sequences, with about 33% as singletons. Study-level results: People with CMV and the relevant HLA were identified by cumulative public TCR beta family frequency. In two of eight donors, the top clonotype was HLA-C-restricted CMV-specific.

A word on this clonotype: Its antigen is unknown.

The sequenced sample was cultured PBMCs, obtained from culture after CMV antigen stimulation. The rearrangement joins TRBV12-3 or TRBV12-4 to TRBJ2-2; perhaps TRBD1 as D (5 bases). This sequence originates from a human donor in good health (CMV status not recorded). Some clones in this sample may be carry-over from other donors' samples. In DNA form, the CDR3 reads TGTGCCAGCAGTCCGACGTGGGGCTCATACGGGGAGCTGTTTTTT. This gives the protein CASSPTWGSYGELFF.